Following are 9 T cell receptor beta chains from one sample sequenced in a study of tumor-infiltrating lymphocytes in primary liver carcinoma. Co-extraction of RNA and DNA was performed on about 18-33 mg of unsorted bulk tissue. Reverse transcription of roughly 480 ng total RNA with a constant-region primer produced TCR beta cDNA. Investigators got TCR beta libraries out of three nested multiplex PCR rounds, done with slightly modified ARM-PCR. Each of the first two PCR rounds ran approximately 11 cycles with TRBV1-TRBV30 forward and C-beta reverse primers. TCRdb recomputed calls from the multiplex PCR reads with MiXCR, one row per CDR3 protein. The table has around 100,000 distinct CDR3 sequences, almost 70% seen once. Sequenced sample: liver tumor tissue from sampling region 5. The sample's subset: tumor region T5, tumor centre. Every receptor here comes from a woman aged 55-70 years with primary liver carcinoma and hepatitis B virus infection.

As for this clonotype: The CDR3 does not end in the conserved phenylalanine or tryptophan, so this is likely a read error. The gene calls are TRBV30 and TRBJ1-5, with D tentatively TRBD1 (5 bases). Germline CDR1 GTSNPN, CDR2 SVGIG (reference sequence). The CDR3 runs to 15 residues. The CDR3 DNA reads as TGTACCTGGAAGCTGCCGGGACCAAAACCCCAGCCCCAGCATTCT. Translated, it gives CTWKLPGPKPQPQHS.

Concerning this clonotype: The conserved phenylalanine or tryptophan is not found at the CDR3 terminus, so this likely reflects a read error. The V call is TRBV11-3, the J call TRBJ2-7; 7 nucleotides match TRBD2. CDR3 size: 14 residues. The V gene's germline CDR1 is SGHNT and CDR2 YENEEA. CDR3 amino acids: CVSSLSGREHEQYL. The CDR3 coding sequence is TGTGTCAGCAGCTTAAGCGGGCGGGAGCATGAGCAGTACCTC.

As concerns this clonotype: Its ends do not fully match the called genes, so a read error is possible. The V and J genes are TRBV6-2 or TRBV6-3 and TRBJ2-1; 9 nucleotides match TRBD1. This CDR3 contains 16 residues. In germline, CDR1 is MNHEY, CDR2 SVGEGT. The CDR3 is CANSYTILTGGNEQFF. The DNA for the CDR3 is TGTGCCAACAGTTACACGATCTTGACAGGGGGTAATGAGCAGTTCTTC.

Of note for this clonotype: Germline and junction disagree at one end, which may indicate a read error. This chain's CDR3 is CASSGQGFFTKAFF. CDR3 sequence (DNA): TGTGCCAGCAGTGGACAGGGGTTTTTCACTAAAGCTTTCTTT. The chain employs TRBV12-3 or TRBV12-4 and TRBJ1-1; TRBD1 matches at 9 bases. The CDR3 spans 14 residues.

This clonotype turned up a few times. The chain is built from TRBV11-1 and TRBJ2-7, with D perhaps matching TRBD1 (6 bases). The germline V and J ends were trimmed by 8 bases and 6 bases, with 20 bases remaining between them. CDR1 and CDR2 (germline): SGHAT, FQDESV (reference sequence). This CDR3 is 14 amino acids long. CDR3 loop: CASPRTAGLREQYF. DNA of the CDR3: TGTGCCAGCCCTCGGACAGCAGGATTACGCGAGCAGTACTTC.

The V and J genes are TRBV4-2 and TRBJ2-1; the match to TRBD2 covers 7 bases. Germline trimming cut 3 bases from V and 9 bases from J; bases unmatched to any gene: 14. The CDR3 length is 16 residues. Germline CDR1 is LGHNA and CDR2 is YNFKEQ. Here the CDR3 DNA reads TGTGCCAGCAGCCAGCCGAGACTAGCAGGAGGTGGTGAGCAGTTCTTC. As protein: CASSQPRLAGGGEQFF.

This clonotype was recorded once. A read error may be the cause here, since a much bigger clone is one base away. The chain links TRBV13 to TRBJ2-4; D gene uncertain. V lost 1 base, J lost 5 bases, and 9 bases lay in between. The CDR3 sequence is 14 residues long. Germline CDR1 PRHDT, CDR2 FYEKMQ (reference sequence). CDR3 residues: CASSLEGQENIQYF. In nucleotides, the CDR3 is TGTGCCAGCAGCTTAGAGGGCCAGGAAAACATTCAGTACTTC.

With respect to this clonotype: A single base separates this from a much larger clone, so it may be a read error. V is TRBV28 and J is TRBJ1-1, with 9 nucleotides matching TRBD1. The length of the CDR3 is 14 residues. Per the germline V gene, CDR1 is MDHEN and CDR2 is SYDVKM. V lost 10 bases, J lost 4 bases, and 10 bases stayed unmatched. The CDR3: CANRRQGGSTEAFF. The CDR3 DNA reads TGTGCCAACAGGCGACAGGGGGGAAGCACTGAAGCTTTCTTT.

Of note for this clonotype: Compared with germline, one end of the junction differs, possibly owing to a read error. The chain recombines TRBV6-1 with TRBJ2-6; maybe TRBD1 (6 bases). Germline assignment: CDR1 MNHNS and CDR2 SASEGT. CDR3 size: 13 residues. In DNA, the CDR3 is TGTGCCAGCAGCCAGTTGGGGGCCAACGACCTGACTTTC. Translation gives CASSQLGANDLTF.